This TCR beta chain came from a study of shared clonotypes between healthy human individuals. Study-wide results and limits: Naive CD4 clonotypes were shared across several donors at roughly 5%.

A remark on this clone: The antigen is undetermined.

CD4+ cells yielded CD45RA+ naive and CD45RA-negative memory subsets. This CDR3 spans 13 amino acids. V was pared by 10 bases and J by 3 bases, with 5 bases of the junction left unmatched. In germline, CDR1 is ENHRY, CDR2 SYGVKD. The authors distributed each subset's genomic DNA evenly over several immunoSEQ plates. Data came from immunoSEQ multiplex PCR; TCRdb stores just in-frame clones and leaves some out. The sample shows roughly 2,500,000 clones, roughly 93% of them seen only once. Sequenced sample: naive CD4+ T cells from PBMCs. Sample subset: CD45RA+ positively selected. This rearrangement joins TRBV10-3 to TRBJ2-1, with 8 bases matching TRBD2. This clonotype was obtained from a man aged 18 to 30 in good health. Some clones in this sample may be carry-over from other donors' samples. CDR3 in amino acids: CATLAENYNEQFF. In DNA form, the CDR3 reads TGTGCCACACTAGCGGAGAACTACAATGAGCAGTTCTTC.